The sequence of this TCR beta chain was determined in a study of CD8+CD57+ T cells in acquired aplastic anemia. Turning to the study itself: Across the sorted CD4+ and CD8+ cells, DNA amounts averaged around 3.2 ug. Study-wide results and caveats: CD8+ Simpson's diversity in patients was not significantly different from that in controls.

TCR beta VDJ and CDR3 were profiled, and genomic DNA was the template. MiXCR was run by TCRdb on the reads, yielding one entry per CDR3 protein. This table has about 120,000 distinct CDR3 sequences, over 55% appearing once. This clonotype was recorded at least ten times. What it recognizes is unknown. Germline V lookup: CDR1 ENHRY, CDR2 SYGVKD. The CDR3 has 16 amino acids. V gave up 8 bases and J gave up 0 bases, with 20 bases separating them. An expansion of CD8+CD57+ cells by flow cytometry had been shown in patients chosen for sequencing. No patient had been given any therapy when blood was sampled. This clonotype originated in a human donor with aplastic anemia. The chain couples TRBV10-3 to TRBJ2-7; no reliable D call. Sequencing was carried out using sorted CD4+, CD8+, or CD8+CD57+ T cells (not recorded which) from PBMCs. The CDR3 is CAISPLSGQSSYEQYF. The CDR3 DNA follows: TGTGCCATCTCACCATTATCAGGCCAAAGCTCCTACGAGCAGTACTTC.